These T cell receptor beta chains were read from a single sample in a study of beta chain features in type 1 diabetes. Data came from immunoSEQ multiplex PCR; TCRdb stores just in-frame clones and leaves some out. The top ten hold about 0.037% of the sample, which has 200,000 to 250,000 clones, over 8.5% seen once. Sequencing input: naive CD4+ T cells from blood. These receptors were collected from a woman aged 18-30 years in good health. Each CDR3 is given with its conserved first and last residue.

j_call v_call cdr3_aa
TRBJ2-7 TRBV5-1 CASKSGVWTYEQYF
TRBJ1-1 TRBV18 CASSPPRLDRYEAFF
TRBJ2-1 TRBV15 CATSPQTGGLIGQFF
TRBJ2-2 TRBV4-1 CASSQDSNLADTNTGELFF
TRBJ1-1 TRBV2 CASSETGTEAFF
TRBJ1-2 TRBV7-8 CASSLRAGLSDDGYTF
TRBJ1-1 TRBV30 CAWSPYDRGNTEAFF
TRBJ2-1 TRBV4-1 CASSQTGTPKINEQFF
TRBJ2-3 TRBV10-1 CASSAELAASTDTQYF
TRBJ2-5 TRBV5-6 CASSTPRGYRETQYF
TRBJ2-1 TRBV11-2 CASSSQRGERETVNEQFF
TRBJ2-5 TRBV5-1 CASSLGWTEETQYF
TRBJ1-6 TRBV5-4 CASSSQGANSPLHF
TRBJ2-5 TRBV5-1 CASSLARDRVLETQYF
TRBJ2-1 TRBV10-3 CAMGQGVYNEQFF
TRBJ2-1 TRBV19 CASSATLGFFHNEQFF
TRBJ1-2 TRBV6-5 CASSYSTLGDSYGYTF
TRBJ2-7 TRBV11-2 CASSLQGYEQYF
TRBJ1-4 TRBV19 CAVGVREREKLFF
TRBJ2-3 TRBV13 CASSSIFTDTQYF
TRBJ2-3 TRBV7-9 CASSWRRVTDTQYF
TRBJ1-1 TRBV19 CATSYRDTEAFF
TRBJ1-2 TRBV30 CAWRFDSGYGYTF
TRBJ2-2 TRBV19 CASIGTGGIGELFF
TRBJ1-3 TRBV4-1 CASSQVRGPRGPPGNTIYF
TRBJ2-4 TRBV6-1 CASSRRRAGGNIQYF
TRBJ1-4 TRBV30 CAWSASGGREKLFF
TRBJ2-1 TRBV5-1 CASSPGTRGSGEQFF
TRBJ2-7 TRBV5-1 CASATIRGGEQYF
TRBJ1-1 TRBV6-1 CASKPPGGPRTEAFF
TRBJ2-2 TRBV5-4 CASSSTSGGTTTGELFF
TRBJ2-1 TRBV5-1 CASNLAGGNDEQFF
TRBJ1-2 TRBV30 CAWSGPGQGIDGYTF
TRBJ1-2 TRBV5-1 CASKGTGGEAYGYTF
TRBJ2-5 TRBV5-4 CASSTVRRETQYF
TRBJ2-5 TRBV4-1 CASSQDVKGLVLMTQYF
TRBJ2-7 TRBV30 CAWTSPGTGYEQYF
TRBJ1-6 TRBV6-5 CASSYYPPPGSPLHF
TRBJ2-5 TRBV6-5 CASSYIAGVEETQYF
TRBJ2-1 TRBV4-1 CASSQGLATYNEQFF
TRBJ1-1 TRBV28 CASDRVNTEAFF
TRBJ1-3 TRBV5-6 CASSLGQGGNTIYF
TRBJ2-5 TRBV7-6 CASSLTSEETQYF
. TRBV29-1 CSVEVAPAGTYEQYF
TRBJ2-7 TRBV7-9 CASSLGLDSYEQYF
TRBJ1-1 TRBV19 CASSIDGGYTEAFF
TRBJ2-7 TRBV27 CASSLRRNYEQYF
TRBJ1-2 TRBV15 CATSSSPPGTGYGYTF
TRBJ1-2 TRBV29-1 CSAGGGPNYGYTF
TRBJ2-1 TRBV5-4 CASGREGLTNEQFF